This T cell receptor (beta chain) emerged from a study of blood T cell repertoires in COVID-19. About the study: Spain, Italy and the United States supplied samples that represented acute and convalescent COVID-19. T cells, B-cell-depleted T cells, or PBMCs provided the cDNA or gDNA that served as material.

Per the study methods: Estimated nucleated cell counts came from reference gene primer amplification. Produced via immunoSEQ multiplex PCR; TCRdb's table is partial and in-frame only. V and J calls plus clone size are reproduced from that table; the DNA served to infer D and trimming. The sample holds 45,000 or so clones, about 85% seen once. Trimming at V came to 4 bases and at J to 8 bases, leaving 7 bases not matched to a gene. This CDR3 region has 14 residues. Germline V lookup: CDR1 SGHTA, CDR2 FQGNSA. This receptor was taken from a human donor in a cohort sampled during active COVID-19. This chain joins TRBV7-2 and TRBJ2-2, with 7 bases that match TRBD1. Sequencing used peripheral blood. CDR3 protein: CASSSDRRRGELFF. Here the CDR3 DNA reads TGTGCCAGCAGCTCGGACAGGAGGCGGGGGGAGCTGTTTTTT.